This T cell receptor beta chain comes out of a study of blood T cell repertoires in COVID-19. Study summary: COVID-19 samples from acute and convalescent phases originated in the United States, Italy and Spain.

TCRdb's copy holds only in-frame clones and misses some; the assay was immunoSEQ multiplex PCR. The sample consists of under 65,000 clones, around 84% of them appearing once. Germline V gene data show CDR1 as SGHKS and CDR2 as YYEKEE (reference sequence). This CDR3 has 14 amino acids. V was pared by 4 bases and J by 10 bases, with 15 bases between. This receptor was identified in a woman in her sixties or seventies with acute or convalescent COVID-19. Sequences were obtained from peripheral blood. The rearrangement uses TRBV5-5 and TRBJ1-6; no reliable D call. CDR3 residues: CASSRLTTGSPLHF. In DNA form, the CDR3 reads TGTGCCAGCAGCAGACTTACAACGGGGTCACCCCTCCACTTT.